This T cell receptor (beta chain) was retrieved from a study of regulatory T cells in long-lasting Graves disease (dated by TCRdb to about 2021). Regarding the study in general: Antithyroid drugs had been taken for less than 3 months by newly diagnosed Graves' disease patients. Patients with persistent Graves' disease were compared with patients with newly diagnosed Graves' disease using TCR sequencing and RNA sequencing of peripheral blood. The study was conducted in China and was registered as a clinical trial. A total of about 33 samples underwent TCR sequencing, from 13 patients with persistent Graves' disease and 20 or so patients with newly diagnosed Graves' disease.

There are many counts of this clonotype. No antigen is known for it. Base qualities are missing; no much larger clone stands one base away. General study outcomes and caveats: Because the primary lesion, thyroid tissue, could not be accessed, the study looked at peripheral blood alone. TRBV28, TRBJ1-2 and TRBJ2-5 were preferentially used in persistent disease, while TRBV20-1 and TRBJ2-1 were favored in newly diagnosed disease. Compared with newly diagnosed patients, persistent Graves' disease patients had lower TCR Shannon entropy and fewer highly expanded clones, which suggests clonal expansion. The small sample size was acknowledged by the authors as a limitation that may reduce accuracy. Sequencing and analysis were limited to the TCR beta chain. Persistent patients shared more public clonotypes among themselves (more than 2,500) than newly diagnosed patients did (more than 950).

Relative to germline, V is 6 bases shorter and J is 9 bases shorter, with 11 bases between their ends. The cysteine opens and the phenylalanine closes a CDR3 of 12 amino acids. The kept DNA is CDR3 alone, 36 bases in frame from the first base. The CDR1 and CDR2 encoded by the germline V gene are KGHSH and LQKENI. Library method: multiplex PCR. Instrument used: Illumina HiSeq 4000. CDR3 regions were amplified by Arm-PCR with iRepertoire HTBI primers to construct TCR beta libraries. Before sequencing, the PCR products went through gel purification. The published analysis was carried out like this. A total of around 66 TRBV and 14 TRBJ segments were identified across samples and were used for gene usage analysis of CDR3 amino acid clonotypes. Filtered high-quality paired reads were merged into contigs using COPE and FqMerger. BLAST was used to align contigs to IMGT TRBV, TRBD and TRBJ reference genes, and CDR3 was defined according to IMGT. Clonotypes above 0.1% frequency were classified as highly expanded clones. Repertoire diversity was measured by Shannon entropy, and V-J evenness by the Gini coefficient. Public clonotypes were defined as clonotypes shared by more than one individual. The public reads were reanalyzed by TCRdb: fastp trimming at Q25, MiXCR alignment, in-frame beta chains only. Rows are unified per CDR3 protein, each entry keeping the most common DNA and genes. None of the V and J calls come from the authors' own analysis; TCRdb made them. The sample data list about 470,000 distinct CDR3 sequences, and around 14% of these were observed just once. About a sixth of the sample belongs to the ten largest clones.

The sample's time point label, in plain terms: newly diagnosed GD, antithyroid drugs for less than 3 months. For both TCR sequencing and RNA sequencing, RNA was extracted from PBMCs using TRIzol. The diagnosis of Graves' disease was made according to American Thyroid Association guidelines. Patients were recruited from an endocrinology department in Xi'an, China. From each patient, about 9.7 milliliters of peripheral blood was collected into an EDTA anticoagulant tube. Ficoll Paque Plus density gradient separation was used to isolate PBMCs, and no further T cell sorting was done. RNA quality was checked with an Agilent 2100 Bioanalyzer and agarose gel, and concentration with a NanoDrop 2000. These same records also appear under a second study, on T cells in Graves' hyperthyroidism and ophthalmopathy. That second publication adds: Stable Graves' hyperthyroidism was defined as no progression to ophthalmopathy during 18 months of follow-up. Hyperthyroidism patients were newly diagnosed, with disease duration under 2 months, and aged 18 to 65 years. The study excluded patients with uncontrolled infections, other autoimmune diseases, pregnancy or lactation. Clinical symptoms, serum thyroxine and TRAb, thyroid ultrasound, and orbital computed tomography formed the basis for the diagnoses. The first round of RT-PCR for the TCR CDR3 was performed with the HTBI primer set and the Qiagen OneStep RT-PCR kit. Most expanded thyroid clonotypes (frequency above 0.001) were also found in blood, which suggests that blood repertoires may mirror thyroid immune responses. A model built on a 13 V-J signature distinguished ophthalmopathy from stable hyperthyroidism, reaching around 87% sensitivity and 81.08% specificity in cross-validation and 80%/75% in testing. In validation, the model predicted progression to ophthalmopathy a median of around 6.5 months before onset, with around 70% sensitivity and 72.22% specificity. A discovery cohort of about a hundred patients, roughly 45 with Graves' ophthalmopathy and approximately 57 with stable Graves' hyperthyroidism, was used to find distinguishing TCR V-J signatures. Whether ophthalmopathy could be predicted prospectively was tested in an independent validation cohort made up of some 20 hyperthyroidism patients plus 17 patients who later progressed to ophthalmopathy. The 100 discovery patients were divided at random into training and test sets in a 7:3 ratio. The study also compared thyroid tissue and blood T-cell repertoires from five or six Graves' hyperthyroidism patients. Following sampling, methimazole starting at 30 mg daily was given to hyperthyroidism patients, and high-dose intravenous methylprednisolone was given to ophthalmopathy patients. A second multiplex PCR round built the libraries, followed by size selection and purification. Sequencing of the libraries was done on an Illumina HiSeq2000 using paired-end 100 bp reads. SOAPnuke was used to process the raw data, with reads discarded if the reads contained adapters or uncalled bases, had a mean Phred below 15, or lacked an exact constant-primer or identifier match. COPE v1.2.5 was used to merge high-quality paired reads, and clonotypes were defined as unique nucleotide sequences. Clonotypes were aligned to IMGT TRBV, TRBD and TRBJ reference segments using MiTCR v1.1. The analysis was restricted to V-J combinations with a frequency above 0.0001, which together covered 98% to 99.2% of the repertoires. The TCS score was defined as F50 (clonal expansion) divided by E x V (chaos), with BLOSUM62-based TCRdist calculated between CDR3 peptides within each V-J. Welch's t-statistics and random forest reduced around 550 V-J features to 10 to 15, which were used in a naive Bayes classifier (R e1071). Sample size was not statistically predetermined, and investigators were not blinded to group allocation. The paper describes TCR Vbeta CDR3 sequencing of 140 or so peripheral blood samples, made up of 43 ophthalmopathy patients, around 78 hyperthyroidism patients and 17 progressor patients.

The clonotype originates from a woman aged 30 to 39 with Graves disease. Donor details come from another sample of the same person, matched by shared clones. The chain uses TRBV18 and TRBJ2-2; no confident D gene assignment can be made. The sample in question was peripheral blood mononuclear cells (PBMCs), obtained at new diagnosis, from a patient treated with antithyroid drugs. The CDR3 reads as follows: CASSLNSRELFF. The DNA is TGTGCCAGCTCCCTTAACTCCCGGGAGCTGTTTTTT.